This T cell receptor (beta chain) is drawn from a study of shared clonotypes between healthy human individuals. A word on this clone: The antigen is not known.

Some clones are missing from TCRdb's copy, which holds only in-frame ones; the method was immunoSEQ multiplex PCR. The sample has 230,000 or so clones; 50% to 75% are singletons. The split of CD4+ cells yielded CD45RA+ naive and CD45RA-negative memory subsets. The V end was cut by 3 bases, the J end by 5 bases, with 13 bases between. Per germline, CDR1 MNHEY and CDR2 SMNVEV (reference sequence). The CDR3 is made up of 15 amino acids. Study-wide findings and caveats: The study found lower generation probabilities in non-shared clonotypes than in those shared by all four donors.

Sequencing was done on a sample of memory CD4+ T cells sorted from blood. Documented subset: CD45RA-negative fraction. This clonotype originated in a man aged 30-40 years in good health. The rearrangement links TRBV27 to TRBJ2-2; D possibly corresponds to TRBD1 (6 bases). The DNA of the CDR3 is TGTGCCAGCAGTTTGGTGAGGGGGAGTACCGGGGAGCTGTTTTTT. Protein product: CASSLVRGSTGELFF.